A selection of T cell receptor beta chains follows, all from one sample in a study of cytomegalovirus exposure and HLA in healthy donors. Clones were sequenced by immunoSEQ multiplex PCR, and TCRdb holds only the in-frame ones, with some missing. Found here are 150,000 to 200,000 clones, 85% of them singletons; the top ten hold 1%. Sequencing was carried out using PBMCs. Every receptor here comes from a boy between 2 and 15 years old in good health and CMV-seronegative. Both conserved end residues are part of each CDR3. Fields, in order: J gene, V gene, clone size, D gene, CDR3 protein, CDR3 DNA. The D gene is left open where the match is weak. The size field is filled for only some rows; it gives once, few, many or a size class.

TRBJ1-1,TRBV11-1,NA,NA,CASSGLLRVNTEAFF,TGTGCCAGCAGCGGCCTTTTACGGGTGAACACTGAAGCTTTCTTT
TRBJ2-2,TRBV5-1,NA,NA,CASSLLDSRTGELFF,TGCGCCAGCAGCTTGCTAGATTCACGCACCGGGGAGCTGTTTTTT
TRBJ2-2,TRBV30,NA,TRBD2,CAWSVIGAGGYTGELFF,TGTGCCTGGAGTGTAATCGGAGCGGGAGGGTACACCGGGGAGCTGTTTTTT
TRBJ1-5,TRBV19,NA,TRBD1,CASTVTGVNNQPQHF,TGTGCCAGTACCGTGACAGGGGTCAACAATCAGCCCCAGCATTTT
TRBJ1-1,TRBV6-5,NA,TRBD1,CASSEHRGSEAFF,TGTGCCAGCAGTGAACACAGGGGGTCTGAAGCTTTCTTT
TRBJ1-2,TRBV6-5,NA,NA,CASSYSPGYYGYTF,TGTGCCAGCAGTTACTCTCCGGGGTACTATGGCTACACCTTC
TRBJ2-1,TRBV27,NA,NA,CASSLYPLNAKPDYNEQFF,TGTGCCAGCAGTTTATACCCCCTGAACGCTAAGCCTGATTACAATGAGCAGTTCTTC
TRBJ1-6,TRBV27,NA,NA,CASRQFSYNSPLHF,TGTGCCAGCAGACAGTTCTCCTATAATTCACCCCTCCACTTT
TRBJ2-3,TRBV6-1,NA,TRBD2,CASSEAAGGNTDTQYF,TGTGCCAGCAGTGAAGCGGCGGGGGGGAACACAGATACGCAGTATTTT
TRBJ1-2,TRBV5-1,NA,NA,CASSLASNYGYTF,TGCGCCAGCAGCTTGGCGTCCAACTATGGCTACACCTTC
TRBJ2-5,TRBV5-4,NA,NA,CASSLEFASQETQYF,TGTGCCAGCAGCTTGGAATTCGCCAGTCAAGAGACCCAGTACTTC
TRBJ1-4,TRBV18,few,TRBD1,CASSPDRGSEKLFF,TGTGCCAGCTCACCGGACAGGGGGAGTGAAAAACTGTTTTTT
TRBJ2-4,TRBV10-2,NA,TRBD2,CASSESIGGTSGPKNIQYF,TGCGCCAGCAGTGAGTCTATAGGTGGGACTAGCGGCCCCAAAAACATTCAGTACTTC
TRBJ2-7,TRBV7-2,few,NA,CASSLGGFTYEQYF,TGTGCCAGCAGCTTGGGCGGGTTCACCTACGAGCAGTACTTC
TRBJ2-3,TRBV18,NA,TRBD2,CASSRLAGDTDTQYF,TGTGCCAGCTCACGACTAGCGGGGGACACAGATACGCAGTATTTT